The 2 T cell receptor beta chains in this list originate from one sample, sequenced in a study of blood T cell repertoires in COVID-19 (dated by TCRdb to 2020 to 2022). Library prep was done by the immunoSEQ multiplex PCR assay. TCRdb took this table from immuneACCESS and kept in-frame rearrangements with V and J called. Such tables lack part of the clones; where checked against another copy, unresolved V genes explain under half of the gap, and the rest is unexplained. A total of under 200,000 clones appear in this sample, roughly 91% of them only once. The ten most abundant clones make up roughly 6% of the sample. The sequenced sample was peripheral blood. The receptors derive from a man between 40 and 49 years old with active or convalescent COVID-19.

The chain carries TRBV14 and TRBJ1-2; D is ambiguous. In germline, CDR1 is SGHDN, CDR2 FVKESK. V was cut by 0 bases and J by 4 bases, with 12 bases left in between. CDR3 size: 15 residues. The CDR3 is CASSQDLGRSYGYTF. CDR3 sequence (DNA): TGTGCCAGCAGCCAAGATCTCGGCAGGTCCTATGGCTACACCTTC.

CDR3: CASSRLAGENTGELFF. CDR3 bases: TGCGCCAGCAGCCGCCTAGCGGGGGAAAACACCGGGGAGCTGTTTTTT. This chain uses TRBV4-1 with TRBJ2-2; 10 nucleotides align to TRBD2. J was trimmed by 2 bases and V by 4 bases; bases with no gene match: 4. Germline values: CDR1 MGHRA, CDR2 YSYEKL. There are 16 residues in the CDR3.